The T cell receptor beta chain described here comes from a study of T-cell reconstitution after alpha-beta-depleted transplantation in children. General study results and limits: Several patients had high TCRbeta diversity at day 60; it came from surviving recipient T cells and thymic progenitors. T-cell numbers and diversity, one year after transplant, stemmed largely from T cells that were newly produced.

This clonotype was recorded at least ten times. As yet, its antigen is unknown. CDR3 length: 12 residues. V was pared by 10 bases and J by 7 bases, with 14 bases between. Germline V gene sequence: CDR1 SNHLY, CDR2 FYNNEI. It was with unique molecular identifiers that the TCRbeta library was prepared. TCRdb analysed the PCR reads with MiXCR anew, one entry per CDR3 protein. Among about 300,000 distinct CDR3 sequences listed, 7.5% to 9% were seen once. The receptor's source is a female patient aged 2-10 years who had a stem cell transplant for Fanconi anemia, so the T cells may come from the graft donor. The chain combines TRBV2 with TRBJ2-1, with a tentative D call TRBD1 (6 bases). Sequenced here: peripheral blood, sampled 360 days after TCRalphabeta/CD19-depleted stem cell transplant. DNA of the CDR3: TGTGCCAAAGGGGGAATCGGGAATGAGCAGTTCTTC. It encodes CAKGGIGNEQFF.